This is a list of T cell receptor beta chains from one sample in a study of T cell responses to AZD1222 COVID-19 vaccine. Generated by immunoSEQ multiplex PCR, the TCRdb table keeps only in-frame clones and is missing some. The data show tens of thousands of clones, nearly 90% seen once. The material sequenced was peripheral blood, taken on day 0 of AZD1222 vaccination. The source of these receptors is an adult in good health. CDR3s include the opening cysteine and the closing phenylalanine or tryptophan. A D gene is named only where the DNA matches it firmly. The listing skips clone size in some rows; elsewhere it reads once, few, many or a size class.

d_gene: .; j_gene: TRBJ1-3; v_gene: TRBV7-6; abundance: .; CDR3nt: TGTGCCAGCAGCCCGGGACCATCCTCTGGAAACACCATATATTTT; CDR3aa: CASSPGPSSGNTIYF
d_gene: TRBD2; j_gene: TRBJ2-5; v_gene: TRBV5-4; abundance: once; CDR3nt: TGTGCCAGCAGCTTGGATCGCGGGGGAGGGCCTACCCAGTACTTC; CDR3aa: CASSLDRGGGPTQYF
d_gene: .; j_gene: TRBJ1-6; v_gene: TRBV15; abundance: .; CDR3nt: TGTGCCACCAGGGAGAGCTCCTATAATTCACCCCTCCACTTT; CDR3aa: CATRESSYNSPLHF
d_gene: .; j_gene: TRBJ1-1; v_gene: TRBV6-5; abundance: .; CDR3nt: TGTGCCAGCTTACTCCCCCGAATGAACACTGAAGCTTTCTTT; CDR3aa: CASLLPRMNTEAFF
d_gene: .; j_gene: TRBJ2-3; v_gene: TRBV10-3; abundance: .; CDR3nt: TGTGCCATCAGCCAGGACCTACGGTGGGGCACAGATACGCAGTATTTT; CDR3aa: CAISQDLRWGTDTQYF
d_gene: .; j_gene: TRBJ1-2; v_gene: TRBV6-5; abundance: .; CDR3nt: TGTGCCAGCAGCCCGGACCGACCCGGATCTGGCTACACCTTC; CDR3aa: CASSPDRPGSGYTF
d_gene: TRBD1; j_gene: TRBJ2-2; v_gene: TRBV19; abundance: .; CDR3nt: TGTGCCAGTAGTACCCGACAGGGTCGTACCGGGGAGCTGTTTTTT; CDR3aa: CASSTRQGRTGELFF
d_gene: TRBD2; j_gene: TRBJ2-7; v_gene: TRBV7-9; abundance: .; CDR3nt: TGTGCCAGCAGCTTAGCACCTAGCGGGGGGAATTACGAGCAGTACTTC; CDR3aa: CASSLAPSGGNYEQYF
d_gene: .; j_gene: TRBJ2-7; v_gene: TRBV7-6; abundance: .; CDR3nt: TGTGCCAGCACCGCCGGTCAGGGGCCCGCCTACGAGCAGTACTTC; CDR3aa: CASTAGQGPAYEQYF
d_gene: .; j_gene: TRBJ1-5; v_gene: TRBV10-3; abundance: .; CDR3nt: TGTGCCACCAGACGGGCATTCAATCAGCCCCAGCATTTT; CDR3aa: CATRRAFNQPQHF
d_gene: TRBD1; j_gene: TRBJ1-5; v_gene: TRBV19; abundance: .; CDR3nt: TGTGCCAGTAGTCCACCCCGGACAGGGAATCAGCCCCAGCATTTT; CDR3aa: CASSPPRTGNQPQHF
d_gene: .; j_gene: TRBJ2-2; v_gene: TRBV19; abundance: once; CDR3nt: TGTGCCAGTAGATTCTACACCGGGGAGCTGTTTTTT; CDR3aa: CASRFYTGELFF
d_gene: .; j_gene: TRBJ1-3; v_gene: TRBV4-1; abundance: .; CDR3nt: TGCGCCAGCAGCCAAGGGACAGTAGAAGGAAACACCATATATTTT; CDR3aa: CASSQGTVEGNTIYF
d_gene: .; j_gene: TRBJ2-7; v_gene: TRBV28; abundance: .; CDR3nt: TGTGCCAGCAGTTTAGGCAGGGCAGGCGAGCAGTACTTC; CDR3aa: CASSLGRAGEQYF
d_gene: .; j_gene: TRBJ1-5; v_gene: TRBV7-9; abundance: .; CDR3nt: TGTGCCAGCAGCTTGGGGGATCAGCCCCAGCATTTT; CDR3aa: CASSLGDQPQHF
d_gene: .; j_gene: TRBJ2-6; v_gene: TRBV20-1; abundance: .; CDR3nt: TGCAGTGCTAGTCCTAATCTCTCTGGGGCCAACGTCCTGACTTTC; CDR3aa: CSASPNLSGANVLTF
d_gene: .; j_gene: TRBJ1-1; v_gene: TRBV12-5; abundance: .; CDR3nt: TGTGCTAGTGGTTCCCGAAGGACTGAAGCTTTCTTT; CDR3aa: CASGSRRTEAFF
d_gene: .; j_gene: TRBJ1-5; v_gene: TRBV2; abundance: .; CDR3nt: TGTGCCAGCAGTGTAAGGGTAAGCAATCAGCCCCAGCATTTT; CDR3aa: CASSVRVSNQPQHF
d_gene: TRBD1; j_gene: TRBJ1-1; v_gene: TRBV10-3; abundance: .; CDR3nt: TGTGCCATCAGTGAGTCGGACAGGGAAACTGAAGCTTTCTTT; CDR3aa: CAISESDRETEAFF